This entry lists 29 T cell receptor beta chains sequenced from one sample in a study of blood T cell repertoires in COVID-19. This table comes from immunoSEQ multiplex PCR, and its TCRdb copy is limited to in-frame clones, with some not included. In the table there are about 260,000 clones, more than 70% of which are singletons. Sequencing was carried out using PBMCs or T cells enriched from blood (not recorded which). The origin of the receptors is a woman in her thirties or forties with acute COVID-19.

The genes are TRBV2 and TRBJ2-5; tentative D call: TRBD1 (5 bases). Between the trimmed V and J ends, which lost 4 bases and 1 base, there was a span of 10 bases. CDR1 and CDR2 (germline): SNHLY, FYNNEI. This CDR3 has 14 residues. CDR3 residues: CASSVQGAQETQYF. The CDR3 DNA reads TGTGCCAGCAGTGTCCAGGGTGCCCAAGAGACCCAGTACTTC. Looking up the rest from reference TRBV2 and TRBJ2-5 gives the full variable domain: EPEVTQTPSHQVTQMGQEVILRCVPISNHLYFYWYRQILGQKVEFLVSFYNNEISEKSEIFDDQFSVERPDGSNFTLKIRSTKLEDSAMYFCASSVQGAQETQYFGPGTRLLVL.

The chain joins TRBV19 to TRBJ2-1; 13 bases map to TRBD2. CDR3 size: 15 residues. Germline V CDR1 and CDR2: LNHDA, SQIVND (reference sequence). The V gene end was trimmed by 10 bases and the J gene end by 6 bases; junction bases not matched to a gene: 9. CDR3 in DNA: TGTGCCACTCTCTTAAGGACTAGCGGGAGCAATGAGCAGTTCTTC. It specifies CATLLRTSGSNEQFF.

This chain joins TRBV18 and TRBJ2-7; 7 nucleotides line up with TRBD2. Trimming cost V 3 bases and J 0 bases; bases outside gene matches: 8. Per germline, CDR1 KGHSH and CDR2 LQKENI. CDR3 size: 16 residues. The CDR3 region is CASSPRGTTLSYEQYF. The CDR3 DNA follows: TGTGCCAGCTCACCTAGAGGGACTACCCTCTCCTACGAGCAGTACTTC.

This chain joins TRBV5-1 and TRBJ1-6; a possible D gene is TRBD1 (5 bases). Germline assignment: CDR1 SGHRS and CDR2 YFSETQ. The CDR3 runs to 15 residues. Trimming stripped 4 bases from V and 7 bases from J, with 15 bases between. The CDR3 loop is CASSPREGMNSPLHF. CDR3 bases: TGCGCCAGCAGCCCGCGGGAGGGGATGAATTCACCCCTCCACTTT.

This chain links TRBV30 with TRBJ2-5; TRBD2 is a possible D gene (7 bases). The CDR3 is made up of 16 amino acids. CDR1 and CDR2 from the germline V gene are GTSNPN and SVGIG (reference sequence). V lost 4 bases, J lost 5 bases, and 23 bases lay in between. The DNA of the CDR3 is TGTGCCTGGAATCTATGGGGGGGGCGTAATGCGGAGACCCAGTACTTC. Protein sequence: CAWNLWGGRNAETQYF.

A word on this clone: Compared with germline, one end of the junction differs, possibly owing to a read error. This chain links TRBV7-7 with TRBJ2-3; D not resolved. CDR3 length equals 14 residues. The germline CDR1 and CDR2 sequences are SSHAT and FNYEAQ (reference sequence). The CDR3 sequence: CASSLDSFPDTQYF. The CDR3 DNA reads TGTGCTAGCAGCTTAGATAGCTTTCCAGATACGCAGTATTTT. Drawing the rest from reference TRBV7-7 and TRBJ2-3, the complete variable domain is GAGVSQSPRYKVTKRGQDVTLRCDPISSHATLYWYQQALGQGPEFLTYFNYEAQPDKSGLPSDRFSAERPEGSISTLTIQRTEQRDSAMYRCASSLDSFPDTQYFGPGTRLTVL.

This chain links TRBV19 with TRBJ2-5, with TRBD2 identical over 13 bases. V lost 4 bases and J lost 3; bases outside the gene matches: 11. The CDR3 contains 18 residues. CDR1 LNHDA and CDR2 SQIVND come from the germline V gene (reference sequence). The CDR3 reads CASSRGLAGLKPKETQYF. The CDR3 DNA reads TGTGCCAGTAGTAGGGGACTAGCGGGATTGAAACCAAAAGAGACCCAGTACTTC.

Regarding this clone: The same CDR3 is also encoded by other DNA sequences in this sample. The chain links TRBV7-2 to TRBJ2-5, with D unresolved. The CDR3 has 13 residues. The germline CDR1 and CDR2 sequences are SGHTA and FQGNSA. V lost 1 base and J 2 bases, leaving 5 bases between the germline ends. CDR3 in amino acids: CASSLGQQETQYF. CDR3 sequence (DNA): TGTGCCAGCAGCTTAGGGCAACAAGAGACCCAGTACTTC. The variable domain in full, completed from reference TRBV7-2 and TRBJ2-5, reads GAGVSQSPSNKVTEKGKDVELRCDPISGHTALYWYRQSLGQGLEFLIYFQGNSAPDKSGLPSDRFSAERTGGSVSTLTIQRTQQEDSAVYLCASSLGQQETQYFGPGTRLLVL.

This clone was observed a few times. The chain combines TRBV2 with TRBJ1-4; D unresolved. CDR3 length: 16 residues. V lost 5 bases, J lost 7 bases, and 20 bases lay in between. Per germline, CDR1 SNHLY and CDR2 FYNNEI. CDR3 sequence: CASSRIGSLRGEKLFF. The CDR3 DNA reads TGTGCCAGCAGTCGAATTGGAAGCTTGCGGGGTGAAAAACTGTTTTTT.

CDR3 sequence: CASRPPGLADNEQFF. In nucleotides, the CDR3 is TGTGCCAGCAGGCCCCCGGGACTAGCGGACAATGAGCAGTTCTTC. This chain uses TRBV7-9 with TRBJ2-1, with 11 bases identical to TRBD2. This CDR3 is built from 15 residues. After removal of 6 bases from V and 5 bases from J, the junction contained 6 bases not matched to a gene. Per the germline V gene, CDR1 is SEHNR and CDR2 is FQNEAQ (reference sequence).

This chain joins TRBV19 and TRBJ1-5; D might be TRBD1 (5 bases). Per the germline V gene, CDR1 is LNHDA and CDR2 is SQIVND (reference sequence). Trimming removed 2 bases from V and 4 bases from J, with 6 bases in between. The CDR3 is made up of 13 amino acids. DNA of the CDR3: TGTGCCAGTAGTATAACAGGTAATCAGCCCCAGCATTTT. Translation: CASSITGNQPQHF.

This clone was picked up a small number of times. This sequence joins TRBV12-3 or TRBV12-4 and TRBJ2-5; D gene unclear. The CDR3 consists of 12 residues. The V end was cut by 6 bases, the J end by 2 bases, with 7 bases between. The CDR3 nucleotides are TGTGCCAGCAGAATAAATCAAGAGACCCAGTACTTC. Amino acid sequence: CASRINQETQYF.

This chain joins TRBV27 and TRBJ2-3, with 7 bases aligning to TRBD2. The V and J ends lost 3 bases and 4 bases, in that order; junction bases with no gene match: 13. CDR1 is MNHEY, CDR2 SMNVEV, per germline (reference sequence). The CDR3 is made up of 17 amino acids. The CDR3 protein is CASSLKGLVKVADTQYF. DNA of the CDR3: TGTGCCAGCAGTTTGAAAGGACTAGTTAAAGTCGCAGATACGCAGTATTTT.

The rearrangement links TRBV24-1 to TRBJ2-7, with TRBD1 matching over 9 bases. Losses at the gene ends were 5 bases for V and 3 bases for J; bases not matched to a gene: 16. There are 18 residues in the CDR3. Germline lookup yields CDR1 KGHDR and CDR2 SFDVKD. This chain's CDR3 is CATSVSGQGPPSLYEQYV. Here the CDR3 DNA reads TGTGCCACCAGTGTCTCGGGACAGGGTCCTCCTAGCCTCTACGAGCAGTACGTC.

The chain uses TRBV5-1 and TRBJ1-2; 9 bases are shared with TRBD1. The CDR3 totals 15 residues. The germline V gene has CDR1 SGHRS and CDR2 YFSETQ. V shed 4 bases and J 0 bases; nucleotides not matched to a gene: 4. The CDR3 DNA follows: TGCGCCAGCAGCCTAGGGACAGGGACTAACTATGGCTACACCTTC. It yields the protein CASSLGTGTNYGYTF.

This chain connects TRBV10-2 to TRBJ1-2, with 7 bases aligning to TRBD1. The CDR3 extends over 15 amino acids. The ends lost 0 bases at V and 7 bases at J; junction bases unmatched: 8. Germline CDR1 and CDR2: WSHSY and SAAADI. The CDR3 nucleotides are TGCGCCAGCAGTGAGTCGGTACAGGGGAATGGTGGCTACACCTTC. This translates into CASSESVQGNGGYTF.

This sequence joins TRBV4-3 and TRBJ1-3; D gene unclear. Germline CDR1 is LGHNA and CDR2 is YSLEER. V was shortened by 0 bases and J by 1 base, with 10 bases between the two germline ends. CDR3 length: 16 amino acids. CDR3 nucleotides: TGCGCCAGCAGCCAAGAGACTAGAGGGTCTGGAAACACCATATATTTT. Translation: CASSQETRGSGNTIYF.

The V call is TRBV3-1 (or the pseudogene TRBV3-2), the J call TRBJ2-7; a possible D gene is TRBD2 (6 bases). Between the trimmed V and J ends, which lost 6 bases and 2 bases, there was a span of 14 bases. This CDR3 is 14 amino acids long. Germline values: CDR1 LGHDT, CDR2 YNNKEL (reference sequence). The CDR3 DNA reads TGTGCCAGCAGGGAGGGGCTCGTTCCCTACGAGCAGTACTTC. Translated, it gives CASREGLVPYEQYF.

The gene calls are TRBV5-1 and TRBJ2-2; the D is unclear. The CDR3 runs 12 residues. V was pared by 2 bases and J by 5 bases, with 4 bases between. CDR1 and CDR2 (germline): SGHRS, YFSETQ. CDR3 nucleotides: TGCGCCAGCAGCTTCACAACCGGGGAGCTGTTTTTT. Its translation: CASSFTTGELFF.

The chain combines TRBV27 with TRBJ1-5; the D gene is possibly TRBD1 (5 bases). V was clipped by 1 base and J by 4 bases, with 8 bases between them. Germline loops: CDR1 MNHEY, CDR2 SMNVEV (reference sequence). This CDR3 contains 14 residues. CDR3 sequence reads: CASSLWAGNQPQHF. In DNA form, the CDR3 reads TGTGCCAGCAGTTTATGGGCAGGGAATCAGCCCCAGCATTTT.

This clone showed up just once. CDR3 nucleotide sequence: TGCGCCAGCAGCCGGACAGGGGAAAATAATCAGCCCCAGCATTTT. Translated: CASSRTGENNQPQHF. The gene calls are TRBV5-1 and TRBJ1-5, with 9 nucleotides matching TRBD1. CDR3 length equals 15 residues. The V gene end was trimmed by 4 bases and the J gene end by 4 bases; junction bases not matched to a gene: 6. The germline gives CDR1 SGHRS, CDR2 YFSETQ.

The V call is TRBV19, the J call TRBJ1-2; possibly TRBD1 for D (5 bases). Trimming removed 6 bases from V and 10 bases from J, with 12 bases in between. This CDR3 contains 11 residues. Germline V CDR1 and CDR2: LNHDA, SQIVND (reference sequence). CDR3 sequence: CASSQGWAYTF. Here the CDR3 DNA reads TGTGCCAGTAGCCAGGGATGGGCCTACACCTTC.

The rearrangement uses TRBV9 and TRBJ1-1, with D unresolved. The CDR3 sequence is 13 residues long. CDR1 and CDR2 from the germline V gene are SGDLS and YYNGEE. Between the trimmed V and J ends, which lost 0 bases and 6 bases, there was a span of 9 bases. This chain's CDR3 is CASSVGQEAEAFF. Written as DNA, the CDR3 is TGTGCCAGCAGCGTAGGGCAGGAGGCTGAAGCTTTCTTT.

The genes are TRBV5-1 and TRBJ2-1, with 7 bases lining up with TRBD2. V lost 4 bases, J lost 5 bases, and 12 bases stayed unmatched. The CDR3 covers 16 residues. Germline V lookup: CDR1 SGHRS, CDR2 YFSETQ. The CDR3 spells CASSAWTTREDNEQFF. The CDR3 nucleotides read TGCGCCAGCAGCGCATGGACTACCCGGGAGGACAATGAGCAGTTCTTC.

This chain joins TRBV28 and TRBJ2-2; unclear D gene. The germline V and J ends were trimmed by 4 bases and 6 bases, with 9 bases remaining between them. This CDR3 spans 13 amino acids. Germline lookup yields CDR1 MDHEN and CDR2 SYDVKM. The CDR3 sequence: CASSSVDPGELFF. CDR3 in DNA: TGTGCCAGCAGTTCCGTAGATCCCGGGGAGCTGTTTTTT.

This clone was recorded once. The CDR3 DNA reads as TGTGCCAGCAGCTTAGCGGGGAATCAGCCCCAGCATTTT. Residues: CASSLAGNQPQHF. This sequence joins TRBV11-2 and TRBJ1-5; D remains unclear. Trimming took 1 base from V and 4 from J, leaving 5 bases between them. The CDR3 extends over 13 amino acids. The V gene's germline CDR1 is SGHAT and CDR2 FQNNGV.

V usage is TRBV5-1 and J usage is TRBJ1-1, with 10 bases identical to TRBD1. CDR1 is SGHRS, CDR2 YFSETQ, per germline. Trimming took 4 bases from V and 4 from J; bases not matched to a gene: 13. The CDR3 is 17 residues long. The DNA for the CDR3 is TGCGCCAGCAGCCAAGGTGGTACCGGGACAGGGGTCACTGAAGCTTTCTTT. Translation gives CASSQGGTGTGVTEAFF.

The V gene is TRBV12-2, the J gene TRBJ2-7; the table's D call, TRBD2, was not checked against the DNA. TRBV12-2 is labeled a pseudogene. The CDR3 runs to 17 residues. In DNA, the CDR3 is TGTGCAAGTCGCTCGAATAGCGGGCTTAGGAGCTCCTACGAGCAGTACGTC. Encoded protein: CASRSNSGLRSSYEQYV.

This clone showed up just a few times. The chain has TRBV14 and TRBJ2-2; TRBD2 matches 9 bases. This CDR3 is 17 amino acids long. V was clipped by 0 bases and J by 6 bases; unmatched bases: 8. The germline gives CDR1 SGHDN, CDR2 FVKESK. CDR3 loop: CASSQDPSGRWSGELFF. The CDR3 bases are TGTGCCAGCAGCCAAGATCCCAGCGGGAGGTGGTCCGGGGAGCTGTTTTTT.